The rows below give T cell receptor beta chains drawn from one sample of a study of blood T cell repertoires in COVID-19. Produced via immunoSEQ multiplex PCR; TCRdb's table is partial and in-frame only. This table holds tens of thousands of clones, about 74% found once. Sequenced material: peripheral blood. These TCRs come from a man aged 65 to 85 with COVID-19, enrolled during active disease. Each CDR3 is given with its conserved first and last residue. Fields, in order: J gene, D gene, clone size, V gene, CDR3 protein, CDR3 DNA. A D gene is named only where the DNA matches it firmly. Size is omitted from some rows. Given values are once, few, many or a class for expanded clones.

>TRBJ2-2|NA|NA|TRBV21-1
CASSNRQGASCTGELFF
TGTGCCAGCAGCAACCGCCAGGGGGCTTCGTGTACCGGGGAGCTGTTTTTT
>TRBJ2-1|TRBD2|NA|TRBV7-3
CASSSTSRTSGYNEQFF
TGTGCCAGCAGCTCCACCTCTAGGACTAGCGGATACAATGAGCAGTTCTTC
>TRBJ1-5|NA|NA|TRBV6-1
CASSEQGYQPQHF
TGTGCCAGCAGTGAACAGGGTTATCAGCCCCAGCATTTT
>TRBJ1-4|NA|NA|TRBV4-2
CASSPEITTNEKLFF
TGTGCCAGCAGCCCGGAGATTACAACTAATGAAAAACTGTTTTTT
>TRBJ1-2|TRBD1|NA|TRBV10-1
CASQPPGQTTYGYTF
TGCGCCAGCCAGCCCCCGGGACAGACCACATATGGCTACACCTTC
>TRBJ2-1|NA|NA|TRBV24-1
CATSDFQGNNEQFF
TGTGCCACCAGTGATTTCCAGGGAAACAATGAGCAGTTCTTC
>TRBJ2-1|TRBD1|NA|TRBV6-5
CASSLRDRYNEQFF
TGTGCCAGCAGCCTCCGGGACAGATACAATGAGCAGTTCTTC
>TRBJ2-1|NA|NA|TRBV4-3
CASRPGTGSYNEQFF
TGCGCCAGCAGACCCGGGACTGGCTCCTACAATGAGCAGTTCTTC
>TRBJ1-5|NA|NA|TRBV19
CASSIRRAQPQHF
TGTGCCAGTAGTATAAGGAGAGCCCAGCCCCAGCATTTT
>TRBJ2-4|TRBD1|NA|TRBV28
CASSPVRTGQNIQYF
TGTGCCAGCAGTCCCGTTAGGACAGGCCAAAACATTCAGTACTTC
>TRBJ2-1|TRBD1|many|TRBV7-7
CASSQGDRMDNEQFF
TGTGCTAGCAGCCAAGGGGACAGGATGGACAATGAGCAGTTCTTC
>TRBJ2-7|NA|few|TRBV7-9
CASSFGSYEQYF
TGTGCCAGCAGCTTCGGGTCCTACGAGCAGTACTTC
>TRBJ1-1|NA|NA|TRBV18
CASSPVRTQNTEAFF
TGTGCCAGCTCACCGGTTAGGACACAAAACACTGAAGCTTTCTTT
>TRBJ2-7|NA|NA|TRBV6-5
CASSPQVVSIYEQYF
TGTGCCAGCAGTCCACAGGTCGTCTCCATCTACGAGCAGTACTTC
>TRBJ1-2|NA|NA|TRBV24-1
CATSDFRGKENYGYTF
TGTGCCACCAGTGATTTTCGGGGAAAGGAAAACTATGGCTACACCTTC
>TRBJ1-6|TRBD1|NA|TRBV9
CASSPNLGTGYSPLHF
TGTGCCAGCAGCCCAAATTTGGGGACAGGTTATTCACCCCTCCACTTT
>TRBJ1-4|TRBD1|NA|TRBV5-1
CASSLEGTGVGYEKLFF
TGCGCCAGCAGCTTGGAGGGGACAGGGGTCGGTTATGAAAAACTGTTTTTT
>TRBJ2-7|NA|NA|TRBV19
CASTPTGTYEQYF
TGTGCCAGTACCCCAACAGGGACCTACGAGCAGTACTTC
>TRBJ2-1|NA|NA|TRBV7-2
CASSLVFAASNEQFF
TGTGCCAGCAGCTTAGTGTTCGCAGCTAGCAATGAGCAGTTCTTC
>TRBJ2-2|TRBD2|NA|TRBV30
CACPPGTSGSRWGYTGELFF
TGTGCCTGTCCGCCCGGGACTAGCGGGAGCCGATGGGGGTACACCGGGGAGCTGTTTTTT
>TRBJ2-7|NA|NA|TRBV7-2
CASSLIAFTYEQYF
TGTGCCAGCAGCTTGATAGCGTTTACCTACGAGCAGTACTTC
>TRBJ2-7|NA|many|TRBV27
CASSLQPGSKEGYEQYF
TGTGCCAGCAGTTTACAACCGGGGTCCAAGGAGGGCTACGAGCAGTACTTC
>TRBJ1-5|TRBD1|NA|TRBV5-1
CASSWGTGTRQPQHF
TGCGCCAGCAGCTGGGGGACAGGGACTCGGCAGCCCCAGCATTTT
>TRBJ2-3|TRBD1|once|TRBV5-4
CASTWDSLRPEGTQYF
TGTGCCAGCACTTGGGACAGCTTACGACCTGAAGGTACGCAGTATTTT
>TRBJ1-3|NA|many|TRBV28
CASSRGAGNTIYF
TGTGCCAGCAGTCGGGGTGCTGGAAACACCATATATTTT
>TRBJ2-1|NA|few|TRBV4-1
CASSHPGGGPADEQFF
TGCGCCAGCAGTCACCCCGGGGGAGGCCCCGCTGATGAGCAGTTCTTC
>TRBJ1-1|TRBD1|once|TRBV6-2/TRBV6-3
CASSYSFRTGSTEAFF
TGTGCCAGCAGTTACTCGTTCCGGACAGGATCCACTGAAGCTTTCTTT